This T cell receptor (beta chain) was recovered during a study of cytomegalovirus exposure and HLA in healthy donors. The donors comprised healthy bone marrow donors. As regards this clone: Antigen specificity is unknown.

Trimming left V 4 bases short and J 0 bases short, with 12 bases between. The CDR3 is made up of 15 amino acids. The germline CDR1 and CDR2 sequences are SNHLY and FYNNEI. PCR primers comprised 60 Vbeta and 13 Jbeta primers. The data were produced by immunoSEQ multiplex PCR, yet TCRdb's version contains in-frame clones alone and is incomplete. This table has approximately 200,000 clones, roughly 79% appearing once. Notes on the study in general: One later analysis reportedly identified an Asian-associated ancestry cluster that showed fewer N-insertions than the roughly 620-donor mean.

The clonotype comes from a man aged 30-40 years in good health and CMV-seronegative. What was sequenced was PBMCs. The genes are TRBV2 and TRBJ1-1; no reliable D call. This chain's CDR3 is CASSVRTDMNTEAFF. CDR3 in DNA: TGTGCCAGCAGTGTGAGAACAGACATGAACACTGAAGCTTTCTTT.